The 2 T cell receptor beta chains listed next were all sequenced from one sample in a study of blood T cell repertoires in COVID-19. Sequencing used immunoSEQ multiplex PCR; TCRdb keeps in-frame clones, though not all of them. The sample consists of some 130,000 clones, approximately 88% of them appearing once. The sequenced sample consisted of peripheral blood. The receptors were sampled from a man in his sixties or seventies with active COVID-19.

The gene calls are TRBV27 and TRBJ2-2, with D unclear. Germline V gives CDR1 MNHEY, CDR2 SMNVEV (reference sequence). V gave up 7 bases and J gave up 1 base, with 10 bases separating them. The CDR3 is 14 amino acids. The CDR3 protein is CASKLTGNTGELFF. The DNA for the CDR3 is TGTGCCAGCAAACTGACTGGGAACACCGGGGAGCTGTTTTTT.

The V and J genes are TRBV6-2 or TRBV6-3 and TRBJ1-2, with 8 bases fitting TRBD1. From germline, CDR1 is MNHEY and CDR2 SVGEGT. With V trimmed by 5 bases and J by 0 bases, 8 bases remained unmatched. This CDR3 is built from 16 residues. This CDR3 is CASSIGQGRANYGYTF. The CDR3 nucleotides are TGTGCCAGCAGTATCGGACAGGGACGAGCTAACTATGGCTACACCTTC.